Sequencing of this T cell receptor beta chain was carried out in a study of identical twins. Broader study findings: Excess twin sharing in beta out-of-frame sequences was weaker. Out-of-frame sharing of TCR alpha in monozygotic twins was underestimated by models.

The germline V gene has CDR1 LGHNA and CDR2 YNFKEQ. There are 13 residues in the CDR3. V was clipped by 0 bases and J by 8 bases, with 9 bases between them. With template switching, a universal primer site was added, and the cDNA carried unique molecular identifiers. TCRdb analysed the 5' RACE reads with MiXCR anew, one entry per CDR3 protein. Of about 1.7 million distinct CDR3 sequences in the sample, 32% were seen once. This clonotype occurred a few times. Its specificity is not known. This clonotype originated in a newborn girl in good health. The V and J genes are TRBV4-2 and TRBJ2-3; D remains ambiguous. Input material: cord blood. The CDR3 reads CASSQDLLRTQYF. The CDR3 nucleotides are TGTGCCAGCAGCCAAGATCTCCTCCGTACGCAGTATTTT.